This TCR beta chain was captured in a study of blood T cell repertoires in COVID-19. Study details: Sites in the United States, Italy and Spain provided acute and convalescent COVID-19 samples. In each case, the material was cDNA or gDNA derived from T cells, B-cell-depleted T cells, or PBMCs.

Germline V gives CDR1 WSHSY, CDR2 SAAADI. CDR3 length: 13 amino acids. V was cut by 6 bases and J by 6 bases, with 11 bases left in between. Assay used: immunoSEQ multiplex PCR; TCRdb lists only in-frame clones, some missing. The table shows some 140,000 clones, with roughly 89% occurring only once. Sequenced input: peripheral blood. This sequence originates from a man between 50 and 59 years old with acute or convalescent COVID-19. This chain connects TRBV10-2 to TRBJ2-2; possible D gene TRBD1, 5 bases. CDR3 loop: CASRPRVSGELFF. The CDR3 DNA sequence: TGCGCCAGCAGACCCAGGGTTTCCGGGGAGCTGTTTTTT.